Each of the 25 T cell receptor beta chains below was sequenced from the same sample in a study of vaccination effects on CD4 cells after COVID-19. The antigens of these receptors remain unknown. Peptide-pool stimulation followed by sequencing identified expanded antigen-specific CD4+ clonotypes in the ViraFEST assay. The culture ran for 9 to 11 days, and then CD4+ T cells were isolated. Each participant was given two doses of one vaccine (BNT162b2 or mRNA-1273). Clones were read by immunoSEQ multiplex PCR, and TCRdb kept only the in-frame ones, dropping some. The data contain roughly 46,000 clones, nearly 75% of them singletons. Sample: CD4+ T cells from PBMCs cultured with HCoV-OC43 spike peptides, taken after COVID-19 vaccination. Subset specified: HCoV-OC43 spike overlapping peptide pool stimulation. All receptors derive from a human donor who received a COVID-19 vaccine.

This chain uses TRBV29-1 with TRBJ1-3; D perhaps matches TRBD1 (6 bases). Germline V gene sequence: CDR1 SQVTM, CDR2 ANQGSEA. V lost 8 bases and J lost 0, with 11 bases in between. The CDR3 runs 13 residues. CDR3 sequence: CSCRGGSGNTIYF. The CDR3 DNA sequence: TGCAGCTGCAGGGGCGGCTCTGGAAACACCATATATTTT.

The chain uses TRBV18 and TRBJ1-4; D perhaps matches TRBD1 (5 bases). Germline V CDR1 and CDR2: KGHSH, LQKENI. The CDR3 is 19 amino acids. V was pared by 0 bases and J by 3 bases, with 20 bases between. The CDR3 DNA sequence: TGTGCCAGCTCACCACCCCCGGGGCCCCCCCGCCGAGCTAATGAAAAACTGTTTTTT. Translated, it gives CASSPPPGPPRRANEKLFF.

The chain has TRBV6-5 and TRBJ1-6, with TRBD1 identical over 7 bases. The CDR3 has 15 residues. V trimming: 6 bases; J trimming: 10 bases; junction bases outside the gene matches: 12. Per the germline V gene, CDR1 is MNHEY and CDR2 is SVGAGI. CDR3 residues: CASRDRQGRYSPLHF. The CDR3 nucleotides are TGTGCCAGCAGGGACAGACAGGGACGCTACTCACCCCTCCACTTT.

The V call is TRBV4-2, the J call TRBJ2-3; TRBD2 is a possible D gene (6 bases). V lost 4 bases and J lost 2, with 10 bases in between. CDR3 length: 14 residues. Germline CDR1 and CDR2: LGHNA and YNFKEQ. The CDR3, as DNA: TGTGCCAGCAGCCCTAGGCGGGACACAGATACGCAGTATTTT. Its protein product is CASSPRRDTDTQYF.

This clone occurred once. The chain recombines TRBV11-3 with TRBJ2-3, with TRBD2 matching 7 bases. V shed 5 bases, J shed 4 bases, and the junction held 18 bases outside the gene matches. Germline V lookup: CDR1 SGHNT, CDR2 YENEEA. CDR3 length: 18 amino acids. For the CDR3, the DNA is TGTGCCAGCAGCGCCACCCCTTGGGGGACTACAGATGCAGATACGCAGTATTTT. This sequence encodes CASSATPWGTTDADTQYF.

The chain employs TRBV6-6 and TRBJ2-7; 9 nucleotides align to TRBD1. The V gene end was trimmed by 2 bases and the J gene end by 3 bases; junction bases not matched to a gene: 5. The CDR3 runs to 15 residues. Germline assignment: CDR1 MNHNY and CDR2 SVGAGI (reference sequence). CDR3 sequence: CASSYASGQGYEQYF. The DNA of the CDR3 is TGTGCCAGCAGTTACGCGTCGGGACAGGGCTACGAGCAGTACTTC.

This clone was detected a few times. The CDR3 sequence is CASSVEGPFSGNTIYF. In DNA, the CDR3 is TGTGCCAGCAGTGTAGAGGGACCGTTCTCTGGAAACACCATATATTTT. The chain recombines TRBV2 with TRBJ1-3; maybe TRBD1 (5 bases). The CDR3 has 16 residues. The germline V and J ends were trimmed by 4 bases and 0 bases, with 13 bases remaining between them. The V gene's germline CDR1 is SNHLY and CDR2 FYNNEI.

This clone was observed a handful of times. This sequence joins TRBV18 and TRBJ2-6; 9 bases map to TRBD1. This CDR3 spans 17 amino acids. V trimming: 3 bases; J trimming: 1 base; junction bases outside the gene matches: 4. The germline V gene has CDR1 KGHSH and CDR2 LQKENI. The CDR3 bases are TGTGCCAGCTCACCTCCGGGACAGGGATCTGGGGCCAACGTCCTGACTTTC. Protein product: CASSPPGQGSGANVLTF.

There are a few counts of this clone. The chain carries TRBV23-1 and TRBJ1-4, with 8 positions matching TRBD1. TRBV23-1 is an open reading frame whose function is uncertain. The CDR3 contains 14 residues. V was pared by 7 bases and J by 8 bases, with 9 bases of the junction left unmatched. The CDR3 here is CASTPGGDGEKLFF. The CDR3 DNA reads TGCGCCAGCACTCCAGGGGGCGATGGGGAAAAACTGTTTTTT.

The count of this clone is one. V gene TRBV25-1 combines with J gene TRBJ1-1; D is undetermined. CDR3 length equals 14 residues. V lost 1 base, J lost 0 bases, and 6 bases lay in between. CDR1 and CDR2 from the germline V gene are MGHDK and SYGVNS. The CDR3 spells CASSESPMNTEAFF. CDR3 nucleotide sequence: TGTGCCAGCAGTGAATCCCCAATGAACACTGAAGCTTTCTTT.

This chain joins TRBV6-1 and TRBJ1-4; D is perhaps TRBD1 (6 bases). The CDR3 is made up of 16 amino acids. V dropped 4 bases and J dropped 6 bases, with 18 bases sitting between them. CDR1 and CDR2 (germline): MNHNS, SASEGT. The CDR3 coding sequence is TGTGCCAGCAGTGCCCGCGGGGGGCAGGAATATGAAAAACTGTTTTTT. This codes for CASSARGGQEYEKLFF.

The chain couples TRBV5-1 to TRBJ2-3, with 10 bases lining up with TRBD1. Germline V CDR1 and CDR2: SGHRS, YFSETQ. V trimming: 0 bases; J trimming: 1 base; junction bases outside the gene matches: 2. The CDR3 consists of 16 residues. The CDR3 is CASSLVGQGRTDTQYF. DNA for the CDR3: TGCGCCAGCAGCTTGGTGGGACAGGGGCGCACAGATACGCAGTATTTT.

CDR3 in amino acids: CATKRRSSGNTIYF. Written as DNA, the CDR3 is TGTGCCACCAAGCGAAGGAGCTCTGGAAACACCATATATTTT. The chain combines TRBV15 with TRBJ1-3; D not certain. The CDR3 totals 14 residues. With 7 bases removed from V and 0 bases from J, the gap between germline ends came to 10 bases. Germline V gene data show CDR1 as LNHNV and CDR2 as YYDKDF (reference sequence).

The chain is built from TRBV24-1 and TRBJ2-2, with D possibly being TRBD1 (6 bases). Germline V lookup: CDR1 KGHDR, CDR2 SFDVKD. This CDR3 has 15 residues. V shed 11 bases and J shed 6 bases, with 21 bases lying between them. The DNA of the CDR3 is TGTGCCATAATTACCGGGGCCAGGGGCCCCGGGGAGCTGTTTTTT. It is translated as CAIITGARGPGELFF.

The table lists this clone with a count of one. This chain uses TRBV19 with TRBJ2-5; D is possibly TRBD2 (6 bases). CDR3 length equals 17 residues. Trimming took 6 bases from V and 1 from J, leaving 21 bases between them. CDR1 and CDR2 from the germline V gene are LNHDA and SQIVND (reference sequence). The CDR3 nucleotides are TGTGCCAGTAGCAAAAAGTTCCCTCCGGGGGTCCAAGAGACCCAGTACTTC. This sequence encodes CASSKKFPPGVQETQYF. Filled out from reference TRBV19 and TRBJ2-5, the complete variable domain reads DGGITQSPKYLFRKEGQNVTLSCEQNLNHDAMYWYRQDPGQGLRLIYYSQIVNDFQKGDIAEGYSVSREKKESFPLTVTSAQKNPTAFYLCASSKKFPPGVQETQYFGPGTRLLVL.

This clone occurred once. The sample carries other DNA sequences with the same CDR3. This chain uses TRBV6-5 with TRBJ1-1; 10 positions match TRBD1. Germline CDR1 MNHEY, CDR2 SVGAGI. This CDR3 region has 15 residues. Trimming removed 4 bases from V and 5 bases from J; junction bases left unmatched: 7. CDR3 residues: CASSSRDRGRTEAFF. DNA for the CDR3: TGTGCCAGCAGTTCCCGGGACAGGGGAAGGACTGAAGCTTTCTTT.

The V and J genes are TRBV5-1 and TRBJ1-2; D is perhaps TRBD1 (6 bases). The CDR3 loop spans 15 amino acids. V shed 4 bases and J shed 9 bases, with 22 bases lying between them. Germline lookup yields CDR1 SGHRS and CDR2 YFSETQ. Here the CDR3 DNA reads TGCGCCAGCAGCCCAACACACAGGGTTGGAAGGAGCTACACCTTC. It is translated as CASSPTHRVGRSYTF.

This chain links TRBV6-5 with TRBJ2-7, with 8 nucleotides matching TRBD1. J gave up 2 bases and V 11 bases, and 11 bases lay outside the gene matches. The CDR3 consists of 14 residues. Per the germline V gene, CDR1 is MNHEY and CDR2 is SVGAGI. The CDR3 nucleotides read TGTGCCTCCAACCTCCGACAGGGGCCCTACGAGCAGTACTTC. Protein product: CASNLRQGPYEQYF.

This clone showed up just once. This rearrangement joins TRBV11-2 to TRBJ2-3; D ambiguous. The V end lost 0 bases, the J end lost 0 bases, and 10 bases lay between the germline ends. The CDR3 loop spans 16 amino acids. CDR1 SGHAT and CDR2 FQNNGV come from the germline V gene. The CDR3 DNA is TGTGCCAGCAGCTTAGATCGCGGATTTAGCACAGATACGCAGTATTTT. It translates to CASSLDRGFSTDTQYF.

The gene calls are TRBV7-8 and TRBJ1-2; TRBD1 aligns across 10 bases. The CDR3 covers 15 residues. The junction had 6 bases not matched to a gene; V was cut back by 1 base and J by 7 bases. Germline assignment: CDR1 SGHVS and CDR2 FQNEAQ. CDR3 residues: CASSLEGTGVSGYTF. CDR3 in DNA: TGTGCCAGCAGCTTAGAAGGGACAGGGGTTTCTGGCTACACCTTC.

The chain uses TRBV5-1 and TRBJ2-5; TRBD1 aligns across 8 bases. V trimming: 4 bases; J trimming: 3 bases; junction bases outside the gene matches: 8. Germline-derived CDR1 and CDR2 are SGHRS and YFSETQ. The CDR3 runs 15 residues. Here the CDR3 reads CASSTANRGEETQYF. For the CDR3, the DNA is TGCGCCAGCAGCACGGCCAACAGGGGGGAAGAGACCCAGTACTTC.

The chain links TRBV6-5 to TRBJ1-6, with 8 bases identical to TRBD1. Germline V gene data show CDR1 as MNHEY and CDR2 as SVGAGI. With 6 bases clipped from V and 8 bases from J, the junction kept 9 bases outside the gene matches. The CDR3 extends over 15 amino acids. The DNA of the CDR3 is TGTGCCAGCAGCCACCAGGACAGGGCGGATTCACCCCTCCACTTT. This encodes CASSHQDRADSPLHF.

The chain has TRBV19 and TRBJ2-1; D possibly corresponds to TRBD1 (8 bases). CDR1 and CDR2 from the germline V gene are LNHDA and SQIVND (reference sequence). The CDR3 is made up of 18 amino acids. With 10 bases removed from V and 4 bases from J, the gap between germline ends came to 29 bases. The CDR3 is CATHPGQGASGLYNEQFF. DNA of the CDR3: TGTGCCACCCACCCCGGACAGGGAGCTAGCGGATTATACAATGAGCAGTTCTTC.

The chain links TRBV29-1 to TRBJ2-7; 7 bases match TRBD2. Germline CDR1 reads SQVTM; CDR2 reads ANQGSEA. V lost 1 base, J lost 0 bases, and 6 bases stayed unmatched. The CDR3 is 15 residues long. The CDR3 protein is CSVEGRRGSSYEQYF. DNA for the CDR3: TGCAGCGTTGAAGGGCGGCGCGGGAGCTCCTACGAGCAGTACTTC.

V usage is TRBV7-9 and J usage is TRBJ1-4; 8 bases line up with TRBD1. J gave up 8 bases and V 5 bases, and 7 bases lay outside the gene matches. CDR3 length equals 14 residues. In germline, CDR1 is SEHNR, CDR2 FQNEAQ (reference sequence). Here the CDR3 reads CASSAGQGSEKLFF. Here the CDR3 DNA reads TGTGCCAGCAGCGCCGGACAGGGATCGGAAAAACTGTTTTTT.